A single sample gave rise to the 8 T cell receptor beta chains below, sequenced in a study of shared clonotypes between healthy human individuals. TCRdb keeps only in-frame clones here, not all; method: immunoSEQ multiplex PCR. The repertoire has some 630,000 clones, about three quarters of them found once; the top ten carry 1.8%. The sequenced material came from memory CD4+ T cells sorted from blood. Sample subset: CD45RA-negative fraction. The source is a woman aged 30 to 39 in good health.

The chain is built from TRBV30 and TRBJ1-1; weak D call: TRBD1 (5 bases). V lost 2 bases and J 12 bases, leaving 19 bases between the germline ends. The CDR3 covers 13 residues. The germline CDR1 and CDR2 sequences are GTSNPN and SVGIG (reference sequence). The CDR3 is CAWSYTRDFGTFF. For the CDR3, the DNA is TGTGCCTGGAGTTACACTCGGGACTTTGGGACTTTCTTT.

This sequence joins TRBV12-1 and TRBJ2-1; the table names TRBD2, a call not compared with the DNA. TRBV12-1 is a recognized pseudogene. The CDR3 consists of 16 residues. The CDR3 is CASKFQSGVVYNEQFF. The CDR3 DNA reads as TGTGCCAGCAAGTTCCAAAGCGGGGTAGTCTACAATGAGCAGTTCTTC.

The chain couples TRBV2 to TRBJ1-1; D is possibly TRBD1 (5 bases). Per germline, CDR1 SNHLY and CDR2 FYNNEI. The CDR3 length is 13 residues. V dropped 4 bases and J dropped 7 bases, with 13 bases sitting between them. The chain's CDR3 is CASSASRDLEAFF. CDR3 nucleotide sequence: TGTGCCAGCAGTGCCAGCAGGGACCTTGAAGCTTTCTTT.

The chain employs TRBV7-9 and TRBJ1-2, with 8 nucleotides matching TRBD1. The length of the CDR3 is 12 residues. With 8 bases clipped from V and 8 bases from J, the junction kept 7 bases outside the gene matches. Germline CDR1 reads SEHNR; CDR2 reads FQNEAQ (reference sequence). CDR3 amino acids: CASGQGAYGYTF. The CDR3 nucleotides read TGTGCCAGCGGGCAGGGGGCTTACGGCTACACCTTC.

This sequence joins TRBV27 and TRBJ1-1, with TRBD1 as a possible D gene (5 bases). With 2 bases removed from V and 6 bases from J, the gap between germline ends came to 10 bases. The CDR3 consists of 13 residues. Germline V gene sequence: CDR1 MNHEY, CDR2 SMNVEV (reference sequence). The CDR3 nucleotides read TGTGCCAGCAGTTTAGAGGGGCGGGCTGAAGCTTTCTTT. Translating it yields CASSLEGRAEAFF.

The rearrangement links TRBV27 to TRBJ2-5; D might be TRBD1 or TRBD2, each matching 6 bases. This CDR3 comprises 16 residues. V was pared by 10 bases and J by 1 base, with 22 bases between. CDR1 and CDR2 (germline): MNHEY, SMNVEV (reference sequence). CDR3 sequence: CATRRGPGDFQETQYF. CDR3 nucleotide sequence: TGTGCCACCCGGAGGGGCCCAGGGGATTTCCAAGAGACCCAGTACTTC.

The V and J genes are TRBV6-5 and TRBJ1-3; a weak D match, TRBD1 (5 bases). The V end was cut by 2 bases, the J end by 0 bases, with 11 bases between. The CDR3 sequence is 16 residues long. Germline assignment: CDR1 MNHEY and CDR2 SVGAGI. CDR3 protein: CASSYHPTDSGNTIYF. The CDR3 nucleotides read TGTGCCAGCAGTTACCACCCGACAGACTCTGGAAACACCATATATTTT.

The CDR3 loop is CASSLHRGRTNEKLFF. CDR3 DNA: TGTGCCAGCAGCCTCCACAGGGGACGTACTAATGAAAAACTGTTTTTT. The chain couples TRBV11-2 to TRBJ1-4; 7 nucleotides align to TRBD1. The CDR3 runs to 16 residues. J gave up 2 bases and V 5 bases, and 8 bases lay outside the gene matches. Per germline, CDR1 SGHAT and CDR2 FQNNGV.